This is a list of T cell receptor beta chains from one sample in a study of T cells after yellow fever vaccination. TCRdb recomputed calls from the 5' RACE reads with MiXCR, one row per CDR3 protein. The sample has about 310,000 distinct CDR3 sequences, approximately 3.9% seen once. This specimen consisted of PBMCs, obtained on the day of the yellow fever booster vaccination. The receptors here all came from a young man who received the YFV17D yellow fever vaccine. The CDR3 runs from the conserved cysteine through the conserved F or W. A D gene is named only where the DNA matches it firmly. Size values are once, few and many counts, or a class for expanded clones, and some rows have none.

d_call	clone_size	v_call	j_call	cdr3_nt	cdr3_aa
-	few	TRBV12-3/TRBV12-4	TRBJ2-6	TGTGCCAGCAGTACCAGCCGCTCTGGGGCCAACGTCCTGACTTTC	CASSTSRSGANVLTF
TRBD2	few	TRBV29-1	TRBJ2-3	TGCAGCGTTGAAGATTGGGGAGGGGATACGCAGTATTTT	CSVEDWGGDTQYF
TRBD2	-	TRBV5-4	TRBJ2-3	TGTGCCAGCGAGAGTGGGGCGGGAGCAGATACGCAGTATTTT	CASESGAGADTQYF
-	many	TRBV20-1	TRBJ2-5	TGCAGTGCTAGACGAGGGGAAGAGACCCAGTACTTC	CSARRGEETQYF
TRBD2	few	TRBV28	TRBJ2-5	TGTGCCAGCAGTCTCTCCCGGCTAGCGGGGAAACAAGAGACCCAGTACTTC	CASSLSRLAGKQETQYF
TRBD2	few	TRBV5-1	TRBJ2-1	TGCGCCAGCAGTAGGCGGGGGAACTACAATGAGCAGTTCTTC	CASSRRGNYNEQFF
-	-	TRBV7-9	TRBJ2-2	TGTGCCAGCAGCTCACACAGAACCATAAACCGGGAATCCGGGGAGCTGTTTTTT	CASSSHRTINRESGELFF
TRBD2	few	TRBV7-2	TRBJ2-6	TGTGCCAGCAGCTTATTGGGGGGGACGGGGGCCAACGTCCTGACTTTC	CASSLLGGTGANVLTF
-	many	TRBV7-9	TRBJ1-5	TGTGCCAGCAGCTTAGCCGCCAGCCATAGCAATCAGCCCCAGCATTTT	CASSLAASHSNQPQHF
TRBD1	many	TRBV6-5	TRBJ2-2	TGTGCCAGCAGCCGCGGGGACAGGAAACCCGGGGAGCTGTTTTTT	CASSRGDRKPGELFF
TRBD1	-	TRBV2	TRBJ1-1	TGTGCCAGCAGTGTACAGGGGGAGAACACTGAAGCTTTCTTT	CASSVQGENTEAFF
-	few	TRBV5-1	TRBJ2-1	TGTGCCAGCAGCTTGGTGGGCCGACCGGGAGAGCAGTTCTTC	CASSLVGRPGEQFF
-	few	TRBV12-3/TRBV12-4	TRBJ2-3	TGTGCCAGCAGTTCGCGGGGTGAAGATACGCAGTATTTT	CASSSRGEDTQYF
-	many	TRBV5-1	TRBJ1-2	TGCGCCAGCAGCTTGGGGGCAGGGTCTGGCTACACCTTC	CASSLGAGSGYTF
TRBD1	many	TRBV5-1	TRBJ2-7	TGCGCCAGCAGCCCCCGGACAGGGGGCTTCGAGCAGTACTTC	CASSPRTGGFEQYF
-	-	TRBV10-3	TRBJ1-6	TGTGCCACCGCGCCAGTTGATGATTCACCCCTCCACTTT	CATAPVDDSPLHF
-	many	TRBV5-6	TRBJ1-1	TGTGCCAGCAGCTGGCTTGGGGGTGAAGCTTTCTTT	CASSWLGGEAFF
-	many	TRBV10-3	TRBJ1-6	TGTGCCATCAAGCCCGCTGGGGTACTGAATTCACCCCTCCACTTT	CAIKPAGVLNSPLHF
-	many	TRBV28	TRBJ1-5	TGTGCCAGCAGTTTATTGGGGTTTCGCTCTGGGGGCGGGCATCAGCCCCAGCATTTT	CASSLLGFRSGGGHQPQHF
TRBD2	many	TRBV7-2	TRBJ2-3	TGTGCCAGCAGCTTTTCAGCGGGAATTGAGCGTCGGGATACGCAGTATTTT	CASSFSAGIERRDTQYF
-	many	TRBV7-8	TRBJ2-1	TGTGCCAGCAGCCCCTTGAGGTTAGCTATCAATGAGCAGTTCTTC	CASSPLRLAINEQFF
-	few	TRBV6-1	TRBJ1-6	TGTGCCAGCAGTGAGGTCGGGGCCTCCTATAATTCACCCCTCCACTTT	CASSEVGASYNSPLHF
TRBD2	-	TRBV20-1	TRBJ2-1	TGCAGTGCTAGGAAACGGGGACTATCCTACAATGAGCAGTTCTTC	CSARKRGLSYNEQFF
TRBD2	-	TRBV7-3	TRBJ2-1	TGTGCCAGCAGCCCCTCCCTAGCGGGGGGCTACAATGAGCAGTTCTTC	CASSPSLAGGYNEQFF
-	many	TRBV7-2	TRBJ2-5	TGTGCCAGCAGCAAAGCCAGGGCGGGAGAGACCCAGTACTTC	CASSKARAGETQYF
-	many	TRBV25-1	TRBJ2-3	TGTGCCAGCAGTGCCAGGGCTGGGTCAGATACGCAGTATTTT	CASSARAGSDTQYF
-	-	TRBV7-2	TRBJ1-5	TGTGCCAGCAGCTGGGACATAGTAGACCAGCCCCAGCATTTT	CASSWDIVDQPQHF
TRBD2	many	TRBV3-1	TRBJ2-2	TGTGCCAGCAGCCAAGTTCCCCTCATAGCGGGGGAAAACACCGGGGAGCTGTTTTTT	CASSQVPLIAGENTGELFF
-	few	TRBV4-3	TRBJ1-6	TGCGCCAGCAGCCAAGAATCAGGTTTTAATTCACCCCTCCACTTT	CASSQESGFNSPLHF
-	many	TRBV12-3/TRBV12-4	TRBJ1-6	TGTGCCAGCAGTTTAGGGGGATTCTCCTATAATTCACCCCTCCACTTT	CASSLGGFSYNSPLHF
-	many	TRBV29-1	TRBJ2-2	TGCAGCGTTGTAAGGGCGACCGGGGAGCTGTTTTTT	CSVVRATGELFF
-	many	TRBV9	TRBJ2-2	TGTGCCAGCAGCCCCTACTCGGGGTCCGGGGAGCTGTTTTTT	CASSPYSGSGELFF
-	-	TRBV3-1	TRBJ2-5	TGTGCCAGCAGCCAAGGGGAGTGGCAGACCCAGTACTTC	CASSQGEWQTQYF
TRBD2	-	TRBV7-6	TRBJ2-5	TGTGCCAGCAGCTTAGTGGCCGGGGGGGCCCGCGAGACCCAGTACTTC	CASSLVAGGARETQYF
-	few	TRBV9	TRBJ2-5	TGTGCCAGCAGCGTAGAGGCACAGGGAGAGACCCAGTACTTC	CASSVEAQGETQYF
-	many	TRBV5-1	TRBJ2-1	TGCGCCAGCAGGTCGGGACCTGGGGATGAGCAGTTCTTC	CASRSGPGDEQFF
TRBD2	many	TRBV5-1	TRBJ2-2	TGCGCCAGCAGCTTGGCGACTAGCGGGGTGAACACCGGGGAGCTGTTTTTT	CASSLATSGVNTGELFF
-	few	TRBV6-5	TRBJ2-7	TGTGCCAGCAGTAGAGCTCCGGGCCCCGCGGGAGAGCAGTACTTC	CASSRAPGPAGEQYF
-	many	TRBV5-6	TRBJ2-7	TGTGCCAGCAGCGGGGAGTTCTCCCAGGGCACCTACGAGCAGTACTTC	CASSGEFSQGTYEQYF
-	many	TRBV7-2	TRBJ2-5	TGTGCCAGCAGCGGGAGAGGGGGGCTCCAAGAGACCCAGTACTTC	CASSGRGGLQETQYF
-	-	TRBV15	TRBJ2-5	TGTGCCACCAGCAGAGATCCGCCCAGGGCCCCAGAGACCCAGTACTTC	CATSRDPPRAPETQYF
-	few	TRBV5-1	TRBJ1-4	TGCGCCAGCAGCGAGCTTGGCTTGGGGGATAATGAAAAACTGTTTTTT	CASSELGLGDNEKLFF
-	many	TRBV6-5	TRBJ2-1	TGTGCCAGCAGGGCCACAGGAAACAATGAGCAGTTCTTC	CASRATGNNEQFF
-	few	TRBV18	TRBJ1-6	TGTGCCAGCTCACCTGGGCAGGGTGGTAATTCACCCCTCCACTTT	CASSPGQGGNSPLHF
-	-	TRBV18	TRBJ2-2	TGTGCCAGCTCACGGGAGCAGCACACCGGGGAGCTGTTTTTT	CASSREQHTGELFF
TRBD1	-	TRBV24-1	TRBJ2-2	TGTGCCACCAGTGATAATCAGGGGGCGGCCCCCGGGGAGCTGTTTTTT	CATSDNQGAAPGELFF
TRBD1	-	TRBV7-8	TRBJ2-4	TGTGCCAGCAGCGCCCAAATCCGGGACAGGGCAGACATTCAGTACTTC	CASSAQIRDRADIQYF
-	-	TRBV9	TRBJ2-2	TGTGCCAGCAGCGACCCAGGTGCGAACACCGGGGAGCTGTTTTTT	CASSDPGANTGELFF
-	few	TRBV12-3/TRBV12-4	TRBJ1-1	TGTGCCAGCAGTTTCCGGGTGAGGAACACTGAAGCTTTCTTT	CASSFRVRNTEAFF
-	few	TRBV7-2	TRBJ1-6	TGTGCCAGCAGCTTTTCAGGGCAACTTTCACCCCTCCACTTT	CASSFSGQLSPLHF
TRBD1	few	TRBV6-5	TRBJ1-6	TGTGCCAGCAGTTACGTGGCCTTGGACAGGGCCAATTCACCCCTCCACTTT	CASSYVALDRANSPLHF
-	few	TRBV27	TRBJ2-2	TGTGCCAGCAGTCCCCAACCCCCGGTCGCCGGGGAGCTGTTTTTT	CASSPQPPVAGELFF
TRBD1	few	TRBV7-2	TRBJ2-7	TGTGCCAGCAGCTTAGGGACAGGGGTCTACTCCTACGAGCAGTACTTC	CASSLGTGVYSYEQYF
TRBD2	many	TRBV5-1	TRBJ2-1	TGCGCCAGCAGCGGGGCGGGGGGACGTTCCTACAATGAGCAGTTCTTC	CASSGAGGRSYNEQFF
-	many	TRBV7-9	TRBJ2-1	TGTGCCAGCAGCTTACTACAGCTTAATGAGCAGTTCTTC	CASSLLQLNEQFF
-	few	TRBV6-6	TRBJ1-5	TGTGCCAGCAGTAACAGTCAGCCCCAGCATTTT	CASSNSQPQHF